Listed here is a single T cell receptor (beta chain). No antigen is known for it. The sample holds no much larger clone one base away, and base qualities are not on file. These data come from a study of blood T cell repertoires in COVID-19 (dated by TCRdb to 2018 to 2020). Turning to the overall study: The collaborator samples originated in the United States, Italy and Spain and spanned the acute and convalescent phases of COVID-19. The material from the prospective study consisted of cDNA or gDNA derived from T cells, B-cell-depleted T cells, or PBMCs. The dataset comprised deeply sampled blood TCRbeta repertoires from subjects exposed to, actively infected with, or recovered from COVID-19. The repertoires were released in a freely available public database intended as a resource for research on the immune response to SARS-CoV-2. Samples came from the ongoing ImmuneRACE study (first 160 participants) plus 1,254 subjects from 6 global collaborators. A de-identified subject ID, COVID-19 status, age in years and sex were almost always included in the sample metadata. Where available, HLA class I and class II types were taken from metadata supplied by the sample provider and were not determined by assay-based typing. General conclusions and limits of the study: The amount of clinical and demographic metadata varied by source and participant and was provided uncurated.

The cysteine opens and the phenylalanine closes a CDR3 of 16 amino acids. Only the CDR3 portion is preserved as DNA: 48 bases, with reading frame beginning at the first base. The germline V end is reduced by 1 base and the J end by 2 bases; junction bases left unmatched: 5. CDR1 and CDR2, per the germline V gene, are SGHAT and FQNNGV. The immunoSEQ Assay, a bias-controlled multiplex PCR, was used to amplify TCRbeta CDR3 regions from genomic DNA. In the source study's methods: Within the assay, amplification of reference gene primers was used to estimate how many nucleated cells each sample contained. To quantify the absolute abundance of each unique TCRbeta CDR3 rearrangement, sequence reads were collapsed and filtered. For each sample, productive Simpson clonality was calculated by taking the square root of Simpson's diversity index across productive rearrangements. TCRdb took this table from immuneACCESS and kept in-frame rearrangements with V and J called. Such tables lack part of the clones; where checked against another copy, unresolved V genes explain under half of the gap, and the rest is unexplained. The DNA was the basis for D and trimming; V, J and clone size are from that table. This sample lists about 180,000 clones; around 85% were detected once. The ten largest clonotypes hold 6.2% of the sample.

Enrolling through a virtual design, the prospective study's participants ranged in age from roughly 18 to 89 years and lived across around 25 United States geographic areas. In the prospective study, cohorts were assigned on the basis of participant-reported clinical history obtained from a screening survey and a study questionnaire. ImmuneRACE Cohort 3 recovered participants were defined by two consecutive negative NP/OP PCR tests, healthcare professional clearance, or symptom resolution. In the prospective study, mobile phlebotomists collected whole blood, serum and a nasopharyngeal or oropharyngeal swab from each participant. Additional blood draws and questionnaires over an approximately two-month period could optionally be provided by prospective study participants. Before DNA extraction, blood samples from the prospective study were shipped at room temperature or frozen.

Sequenced material: PBMCs or T cells enriched from blood (not recorded which). This clonotype was obtained from a man aged 40-49 years who had recovered from COVID-19. This sequence uses TRBV11-2 and TRBJ2-4, with TRBD2 identical over 7 junction bases. The CDR3 protein sequence reads: CASSLVGGRSKNIQYF. DNA sequence: TGTGCCAGCAGCTTAGTGGGCGGGAGATCCAAAAACATTCAGTACTTC.